What follows is one T cell receptor (beta chain) and its context. This clonotype was detected only a few times. Its target antigen remains unknown. Per-nucleotide qualities are absent, and no much larger clonotype sits a single base away. The entry originates in a study of regulatory T cells in long-lasting Graves disease (dated by TCRdb to the early 2020s). Notes on the research overall: Antithyroid drugs had been taken for less than 3 months by newly diagnosed Graves' disease patients. Peripheral blood TCR sequencing and RNA sequencing compared persistent Graves' disease patients with newly diagnosed Graves' disease patients. The study was registered as a clinical trial and conducted in China. A total of about 35 samples underwent TCR sequencing, from roughly 13 patients with persistent Graves' disease and approximately 20 patients with newly diagnosed Graves' disease. Study-wide conclusions, independent of this receptor: Patients with persistent disease shared more public clonotypes (around 2,700) than newly diagnosed patients did (nearly 1,000). Sequencing and analysis were restricted to the TCR beta chain. Persistent disease showed preferential use of TRBV28, TRBJ1-2 and TRBJ2-5, whereas newly diagnosed disease favored TRBV20-1 and TRBJ2-1. Compared with newly diagnosed patients, patients with persistent Graves' disease had lower TCR Shannon entropy and fewer highly expanded clones, which suggests clonal expansion. The authors noted that the small sample size was a limitation that may lower accuracy. The study examined only peripheral blood because the primary lesion, thyroid tissue, could not be accessed.

To prepare the library, multiplex PCR was applied. Sequencing was carried out with an Illumina HiSeq 4000. CDR3 regions were amplified by Arm-PCR with iRepertoire HTBI primers to construct TCR beta libraries. Before sequencing, the PCR products underwent gel purification. Per the source publication's procedure: Gene usage analysis of CDR3 amino acid clonotypes used the 55 to 65 TRBV and about 13 TRBJ segments found across samples. COPE and FqMerger were used to merge filtered high-quality paired reads into contigs. BLAST was used to align contigs to IMGT TRBV, TRBD and TRBJ reference genes, and CDR3 was defined according to IMGT. Any clonotype with a frequency above 0.1% was classified as a highly expanded clone. Repertoire diversity was measured by Shannon entropy, and V-J evenness by the Gini coefficient. Clonotypes shared by more than one individual were considered public. TCRdb itself trimmed the public reads at Q25 with fastp, ran MiXCR and retained productive beta chains. Under each unique CDR3 protein, matching rows form one entry showing the most common genes and DNA. TCRdb, not the authors, supplied the V and J calls. The sample table shows a few hundred thousand distinct CDR3 sequences, and roughly a fifth are seen once. The biggest ten clones account for around 11% of the sample.

Read against the paper, the sample's time point label means: newly diagnosed GD, antithyroid drugs for less than 3 months. RNA was extracted from PBMCs in TRIzol for both TCR sequencing and RNA sequencing. The diagnosis of Graves' disease followed American Thyroid Association guidelines. The patients came from an endocrinology department in Xi'an, China. Each patient gave 7.5 to 10 milliliters of peripheral blood, collected in an EDTA anticoagulant tube. PBMCs were isolated by Ficoll Paque Plus density gradient separation without further T cell sorting. An Agilent 2100 Bioanalyzer and agarose gel were used to check RNA quality, and a NanoDrop 2000 was used to measure RNA concentration. CDR1 and CDR2, looked up from the germline V gene, are MNHEY and SVGEGT. Including cysteine and phenylalanine, the CDR3 has 15 amino acids. Only the CDR3 portion is preserved as DNA: 45 bases, with reading frame beginning at the first base. From V the trimming removes 6 bases and from J it removes 3 bases, while the gene matches leave 5 bases of the junction unaccounted for.

These data were also filed under a second study, of T cells in Graves' hyperthyroidism and ophthalmopathy. As the second publication notes: A patient counted as having stable Graves' hyperthyroidism if no progression to ophthalmopathy occurred over 18 months of follow-up. Hyperthyroidism patients were aged 18 to 65 years and newly diagnosed, with disease duration of less than 2 months. Exclusion was applied to patients with uncontrolled infections, other autoimmune diseases, pregnancy or lactation. Clinical symptoms, serum thyroxine and TRAb, thyroid ultrasound, and orbital computed tomography formed the basis for the diagnoses. For the first round of RT-PCR on the TCR CDR3, the HTBI primer set was used together with the Qiagen OneStep RT-PCR kit. Most expanded thyroid clonotypes (frequency above 0.001) were also found in blood, which suggests that blood repertoires may mirror thyroid immune responses. In cross-validation, a model built on a 13 V-J signature told ophthalmopathy apart from stable hyperthyroidism with approximately 90% sensitivity and 81% to 82% specificity, and in testing the same model reached 80%/75%. In validation, progression to ophthalmopathy was predicted by the model with nearly 71% sensitivity and roughly 76% specificity, a median of around 5.9 months before onset. To identify TCR V-J signatures that set the groups apart, the researchers used a discovery cohort of 95 to 100 patients, made up of 40 to 45 with Graves' ophthalmopathy and about 60 with stable Graves' hyperthyroidism. Whether ophthalmopathy could be predicted prospectively was tested in an independent validation cohort made up of some 20 hyperthyroidism patients plus 17 patients who later progressed to ophthalmopathy. The 90 to 100 discovery patients were randomly split 7:3 into training and test sets. In about six Graves' hyperthyroidism patients, the study also compared T-cell repertoires from thyroid tissue with T-cell repertoires from blood. Following sampling, methimazole starting at 30 mg daily was given to hyperthyroidism patients, and high-dose intravenous methylprednisolone was given to ophthalmopathy patients. Libraries were constructed in a second round of multiplex PCR, after which size selection and purification were carried out. Sequencing of the libraries was done on an Illumina HiSeq2000 using paired-end 100 bp reads. SOAPnuke was used to process the raw data, throwing out any read that contained adapters or uncalled bases, had a mean Phred below 15, or lacked an exact constant-primer or identifier match. COPE v1.2.5 was used to merge high-quality paired reads, and clonotypes were defined as unique nucleotide sequences. MiTCR v1.1 was used to align clonotypes to the IMGT TRBV, TRBD and TRBJ reference segments. The analysis was restricted to V-J combinations with a frequency above 0.0001, which together covered 99% to 99.2% of the repertoires. The TCS score was defined as F50 (clonal expansion) divided by E x V (chaos), with BLOSUM62-based TCRdist calculated between CDR3 peptides within each V-J. Welch's t-statistics and random forest reduced fewer than 550 V-J features to roughly 13, which were used in a naive Bayes classifier (R e1071). No statistical method was used to fix the sample size in advance, and group allocation was not hidden from the investigators. The paper reports TCR Vbeta CDR3 sequencing of 130 to 150 peripheral blood samples: around 45 ophthalmopathy, 75 to 80 hyperthyroidism and some 17 progressor patients.

The TCR comes from a woman aged 30 to 39 with Graves disease. Donor details come from another sample of the same person, matched by shared clones. The sample in question was peripheral blood mononuclear cells (PBMCs), obtained at new diagnosis, from a patient treated with antithyroid drugs. The rearrangement combines TRBV6-2 or TRBV6-3 with TRBJ2-1; TRBD1 aligns with 10 central bases. The nucleotide sequence is TGTGCCAGCAGCTCGGGACAGGGGTACTACAATGAGCAGTTCTTC. This sequence encodes CASSSGQGYYNEQFF.